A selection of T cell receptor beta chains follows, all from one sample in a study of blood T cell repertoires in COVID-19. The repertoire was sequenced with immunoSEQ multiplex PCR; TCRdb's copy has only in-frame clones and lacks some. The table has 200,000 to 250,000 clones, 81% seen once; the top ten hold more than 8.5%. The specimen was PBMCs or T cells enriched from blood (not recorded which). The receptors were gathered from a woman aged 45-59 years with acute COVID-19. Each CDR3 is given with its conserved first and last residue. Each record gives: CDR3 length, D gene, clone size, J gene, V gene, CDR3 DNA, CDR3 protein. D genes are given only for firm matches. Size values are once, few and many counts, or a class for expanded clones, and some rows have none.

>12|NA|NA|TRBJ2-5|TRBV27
TGTGCCAGCAGTGGTTCTGCGGAGACCCAGTACTTC
CASSGSAETQYF
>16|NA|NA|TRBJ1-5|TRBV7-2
TGTGCCAGTTCCGAGGGTGGAACAGGGACGACTCAGCCCCAGCATTTT
CASSEGGTGTTQPQHF
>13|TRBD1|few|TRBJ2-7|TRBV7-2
TGTGCCAGCAGCTCCGACAGGGGTTACGAGCAGTACTTC
CASSSDRGYEQYF
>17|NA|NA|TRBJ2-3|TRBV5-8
TGTGCCAGCACCCAACCCGGAGGGGTTGGGCTCACAGATACGCAGTATTTT
CASTQPGGVGLTDTQYF
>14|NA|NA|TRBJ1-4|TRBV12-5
TGTGCTAGTGGCACTGCCCAGGGAGGTGAAAAACTGTTTTTT
CASGTAQGGEKLFF
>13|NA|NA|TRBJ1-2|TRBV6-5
TGTGCCAGCAGTCTAAACCTCAACTATGGCTACACCTTC
CASSLNLNYGYTF
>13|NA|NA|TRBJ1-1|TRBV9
TGTGCCAGCAGCGTTACCACAGCTACTGAAGCTTTCTTT
CASSVTTATEAFF
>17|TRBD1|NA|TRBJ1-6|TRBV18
TGTGCCAGCTCAACAGGGGGAGGGGGCCGTAAAGACTCACCCCTCCACTTT
CASSTGGGGRKDSPLHF
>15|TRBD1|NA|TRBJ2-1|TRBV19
TGTGCCAGTAGTTTCACAGGACAGGGGGGTAATGAGCAGTTCTTC
CASSFTGQGGNEQFF
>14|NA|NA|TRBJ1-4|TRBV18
TGTGCCAGCTCATTGGTGCGGTCTAATGAAAAACTGTTTTTT
CASSLVRSNEKLFF
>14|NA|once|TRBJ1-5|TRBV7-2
TGTGCCAGCAGCCCGTTCTATAGCAATCAGCCCCAGCATTTT
CASSPFYSNQPQHF
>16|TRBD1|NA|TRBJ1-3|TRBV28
TGTGCCAGCACCTTCCCCGGGACAGCCACTGGAAACACCATATATTTT
CASTFPGTATGNTIYF
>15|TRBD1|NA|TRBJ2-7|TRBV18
TGTGCCAGCTCACCACAGCGGACAGGGGATCACGAGCAGTACTTC
CASSPQRTGDHEQYF
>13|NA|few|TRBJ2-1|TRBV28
TGTGCCAGCAGTTCCTTCTCCTACAATGAGCAGTTCTTC
CASSSFSYNEQFF
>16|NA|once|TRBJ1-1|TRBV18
TGTGCCAGCTCACCAACGAAAGTACGAGGTAACACTGAAGCTTTCTTT
CASSPTKVRGNTEAFF
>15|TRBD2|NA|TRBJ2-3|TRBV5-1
TGCGCCAGCAGCCGGACGGGGGGTAGCACAGATACGCAGTATTTT
CASSRTGGSTDTQYF
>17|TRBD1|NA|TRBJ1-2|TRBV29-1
TGCAGCGTTGGGGGTGCGTTGGACAGGGGGAGTAACTATGGCTACACCTTC
CSVGGALDRGSNYGYTF
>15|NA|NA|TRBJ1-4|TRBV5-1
TGCGCCAGCAGCTTGGGTTCGGGGGTATATGAAAAACTGTTTTTT
CASSLGSGVYEKLFF
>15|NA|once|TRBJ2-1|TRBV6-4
TGTGCCAGCAGCCCGGAGGGCGGGCAGCGCAATGAGCAGTTCTTC
CASSPEGGQRNEQFF
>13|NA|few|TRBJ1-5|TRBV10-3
TGTGCCATCAGTGTGCAGGGGAATCAGCCCCAGCATTTT
CAISVQGNQPQHF
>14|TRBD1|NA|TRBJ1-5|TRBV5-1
TGCGCCAGCAGCATTGGGACAGGCAATCAGCCCCAGCATTTT
CASSIGTGNQPQHF
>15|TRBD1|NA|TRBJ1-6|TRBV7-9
TGTGCCAGCAGCCCGGACAGGGTTGGAAATTCACCCCTCCACTTT
CASSPDRVGNSPLHF
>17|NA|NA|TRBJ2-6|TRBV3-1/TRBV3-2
TGTGCCAGCAGCCCCGGGGTAGGCTATACTGGGGCCAACGTCCTGACTTTC
CASSPGVGYTGANVLTF
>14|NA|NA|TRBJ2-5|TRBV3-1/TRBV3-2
TGTGCCAGCAGCCGAACCCTAGGACAAGAGACCCAGTACTTC
CASSRTLGQETQYF
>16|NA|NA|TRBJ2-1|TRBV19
TGTGCCAGTAGTATCCCTCTGGGGGCTTCCTCCAATGAGCAGTTCTTC
CASSIPLGASSNEQFF
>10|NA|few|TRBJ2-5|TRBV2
TGTGCCAGCAGTCCAGGGTCCCAGTACTTC
CASSPGSQYF
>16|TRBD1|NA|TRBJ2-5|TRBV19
TGTGCCAGTAGTGGGCCCCGGGACAGCTTTCAAGAGACCCAGTACTTC
CASSGPRDSFQETQYF
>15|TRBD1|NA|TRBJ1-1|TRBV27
TGTGCCAGCAGTTTATCCGGGACAGCGAACACTGAAGCTTTCTTT
CASSLSGTANTEAFF
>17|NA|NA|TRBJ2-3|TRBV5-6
TGTGCCAGCAGCTTGTGGGGAGGTCGAATATTCACAGATACGCAGTATTTT
CASSLWGGRIFTDTQYF
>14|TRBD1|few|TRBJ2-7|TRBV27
TGTGCCAGCAGTAACCGGGACAGGGGCTACGAGCAGTACTTC
CASSNRDRGYEQYF
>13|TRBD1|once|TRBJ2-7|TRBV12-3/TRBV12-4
TGTGCCAGCAGTTTAGGGACAGGGGAGAAGCAGTACTTC
CASSLGTGEKQYF
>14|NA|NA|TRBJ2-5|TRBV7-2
TGTGCCAGCAGCTTGACCAGGGTTCCAGAGACCCAGTACTTC
CASSLTRVPETQYF
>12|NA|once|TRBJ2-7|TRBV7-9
TGTGCCAGCAGCCCGATCGGTGACGAGCAGTACTTC
CASSPIGDEQYF
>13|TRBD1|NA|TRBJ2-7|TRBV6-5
TGTGCCAGCAGAGACTGGACAGGCTACGAGCAGTACTTC
CASRDWTGYEQYF
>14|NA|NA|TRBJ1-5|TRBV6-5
TGTGCCAGCAGACGACAGGTTAGCAATCAGCCCCAGCATTTT
CASRRQVSNQPQHF
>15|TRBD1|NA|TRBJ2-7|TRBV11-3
TGTGCCAGCAGCTTCCAGGGACAGGGATCGGGGGAGCAGTACTTC
CASSFQGQGSGEQYF